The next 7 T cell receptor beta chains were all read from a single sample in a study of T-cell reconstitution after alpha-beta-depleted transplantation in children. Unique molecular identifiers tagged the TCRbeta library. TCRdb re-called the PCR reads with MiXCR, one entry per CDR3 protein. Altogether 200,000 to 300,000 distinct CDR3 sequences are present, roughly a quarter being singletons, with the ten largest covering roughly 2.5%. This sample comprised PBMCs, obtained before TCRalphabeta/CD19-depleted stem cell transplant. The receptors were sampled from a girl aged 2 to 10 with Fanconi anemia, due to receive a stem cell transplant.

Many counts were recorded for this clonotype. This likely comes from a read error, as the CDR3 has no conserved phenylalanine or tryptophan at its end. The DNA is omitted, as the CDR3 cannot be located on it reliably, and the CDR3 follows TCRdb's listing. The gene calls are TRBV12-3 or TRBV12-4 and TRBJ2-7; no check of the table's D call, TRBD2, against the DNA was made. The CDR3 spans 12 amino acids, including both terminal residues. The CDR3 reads CASSLGLAGAAL.

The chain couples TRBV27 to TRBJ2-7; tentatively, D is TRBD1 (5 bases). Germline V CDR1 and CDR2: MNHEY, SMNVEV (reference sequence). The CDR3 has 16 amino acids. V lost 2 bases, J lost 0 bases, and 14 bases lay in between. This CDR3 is CASSLRGRGSSYEQYF. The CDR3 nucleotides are TGTGCCAGCAGTTTAAGGGGCCGCGGCAGCTCCTACGAGCAGTACTTC.

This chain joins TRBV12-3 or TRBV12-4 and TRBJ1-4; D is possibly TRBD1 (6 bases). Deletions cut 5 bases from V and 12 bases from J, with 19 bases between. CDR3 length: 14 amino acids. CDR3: CASSPTGMGGELFF. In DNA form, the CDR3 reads TGTGCCAGCAGTCCCACAGGGATGGGTGGGGAACTGTTTTTT.

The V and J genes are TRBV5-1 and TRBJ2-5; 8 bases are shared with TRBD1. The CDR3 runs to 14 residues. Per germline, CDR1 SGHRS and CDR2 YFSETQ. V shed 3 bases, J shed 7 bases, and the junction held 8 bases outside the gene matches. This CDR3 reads CASSSQGEALTQYF. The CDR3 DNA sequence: TGCGCCAGCAGCTCACAGGGGGAAGCGTTGACCCAGTACTTC.

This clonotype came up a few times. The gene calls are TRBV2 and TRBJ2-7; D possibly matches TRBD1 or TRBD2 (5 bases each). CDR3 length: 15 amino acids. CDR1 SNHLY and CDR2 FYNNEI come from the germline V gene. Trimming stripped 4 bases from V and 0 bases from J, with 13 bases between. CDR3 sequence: CASSVGTYVSYEQYF. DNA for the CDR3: TGTGCCAGCAGTGTAGGGACGTACGTCTCCTACGAGCAGTACTTC. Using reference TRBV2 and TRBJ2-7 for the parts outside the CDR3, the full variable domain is EPEVTQTPSHQVTQMGQEVILRCVPISNHLYFYWYRQILGQKVEFLVSFYNNEISEKSEIFDDQFSVERPDGSNFTLKIRSTKLEDSAMYFCASSVGTYVSYEQYFGPGTRLTVT.

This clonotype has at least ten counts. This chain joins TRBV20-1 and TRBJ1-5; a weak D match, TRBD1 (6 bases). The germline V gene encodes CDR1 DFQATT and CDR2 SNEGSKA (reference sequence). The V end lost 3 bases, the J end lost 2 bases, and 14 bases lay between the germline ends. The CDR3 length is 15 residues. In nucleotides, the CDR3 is TGCAGTGCTAGTCGTCAGGGGTACGGCAATCAGCCCCAGCATTTT. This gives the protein CSASRQGYGNQPQHF.

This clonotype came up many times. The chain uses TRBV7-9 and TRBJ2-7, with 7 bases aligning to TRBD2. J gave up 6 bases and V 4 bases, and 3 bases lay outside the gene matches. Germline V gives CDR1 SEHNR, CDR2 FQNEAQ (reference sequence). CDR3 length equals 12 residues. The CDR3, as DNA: TGTGCCAGCAGCTGGGGGGGATCCGAGCAGTACTTC. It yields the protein CASSWGGSEQYF.